These T cell receptor beta chains were read from a single sample in a study of a mutant IDH1 vaccine in newly diagnosed glioma. These receptors lack a known antigen. Profiled with immunoSEQ multiplex PCR; TCRdb holds only in-frame clones, not every one. The sample lists about 62,000 clones; around 89% were seen once. Specimen: PBMCs, collected from a glioma patient whose treatment included an IDH1 peptide vaccine. The receptors shown here come from a man aged 40-49 years with glioma. The CDR3 runs from the conserved cysteine through the conserved F or W.

15 | TRBV2 | CASRGTGWWYTEAFF
14 | TRBV6-1 | CASRLDSSNYGYTF
14 | TRBV15 | CATSRMASSNEQFF
13 | TRBV27 | CASSMGGNQPQHF
12 | TRBV2 | CASSPLPPEQYF
13 | TRBV7-3 | CASSLARQATQYF
14 | TRBV5-1 | CASSPRDMQETQYF
12 | TRBV21-1 | CARGSGNYGYTF
16 | TRBV27 | CARRGGWLSGANVLTF
14 | TRBV19 | CASSIDRATEKLFF
15 | TRBV11-2 | CASSLIAGVNNEQFF
14 | TRBV4-2 | CASSQIVPNEKLFF
18 | TRBV5-5 | CASSLVGQLDRVPYEQYF
15 | TRBV25-1 | CASNPAGGPSYEQYF
16 | TRBV7-3 | CASSPEEGGRYNEQFF
14 | TRBV29-1 | CSVGDRLTNEKLFF
15 | TRBV4-1 | CASSQEDRVGNEQFF
14 | TRBV5-1 | CASSLEPTGNEAFF